Below are 20 T cell receptor beta chains sequenced from a single sample in a study of blood T cell repertoires in COVID-19. The data were produced by immunoSEQ multiplex PCR, yet TCRdb's version contains in-frame clones alone and is incomplete. The data show roughly 210,000 clones, with under 90% seen just once and 10% to 13% held by the top ten. The sequenced sample was peripheral blood. Receptors were obtained from an elderly woman with COVID-19, enrolled during active disease.

The chain employs TRBV11-3 and TRBJ2-1; possible D gene TRBD1, 6 bases. In germline, CDR1 is SGHNT, CDR2 YENEEA. The CDR3 length is 15 residues. Trimming removed 1 base at V and 5 bases at J, with 12 bases between. The CDR3 here is CASSLGGRGDNEQFF. CDR3 bases: TGTGCCAGCAGCTTAGGGGGCAGGGGTGACAATGAGCAGTTCTTC.

The chain employs TRBV4-1 and TRBJ2-7; a weak D match, TRBD2 (5 bases). CDR3 length: 14 residues. V shed 0 bases and J shed 3 bases, with 9 bases lying between them. Germline CDR1 is MGHRA and CDR2 is YSYEKL. The CDR3 coding sequence is TGCGCCAGCAGCCAAGAGCGGGTGGGCTACGAGCAGTACTTC. Translation: CASSQERVGYEQYF.

V and J are TRBV11-2 and TRBJ1-3; tentatively, D is TRBD1 (6 bases). From germline, CDR1 is SGHAT and CDR2 FQNNGV. This CDR3 is built from 14 residues. The ends were cut back, 2 bases at V and 9 bases at J, with 14 bases in the middle. The CDR3 DNA is TGTGCCAGCAGCTTATTGGACCGAGGGGGCACCATATATTTT. Its translation is CASSLLDRGGTIYF.

The table lists this clone with a few counts. The CDR3 nucleotides read TGCGCCAGCAGCCAGGGGGACAAAACCAATGAGCAGTTCTTC. It yields the protein CASSQGDKTNEQFF. The J gene is TRBJ2-1, the V gene TRBV4-1; the D gene is possibly TRBD1 (6 bases). The CDR3 is 14 amino acids. Trimming left V 3 bases short and J 6 bases short, with 12 bases between. CDR1 MGHRA and CDR2 YSYEKL come from the germline V gene.

The chain combines TRBV6-6 with TRBJ1-2, with 8 bases that match TRBD1. V was clipped by 11 bases and J by 2 bases; unmatched bases: 4. The CDR3 is 12 amino acids. Germline V CDR1 and CDR2: MNHNY, SVGAGI (reference sequence). The CDR3 bases are TGTGCCGCGGACAGGGCGAACTATGGCTACACCTTC. Protein: CAADRANYGYTF.

The chain combines TRBV5-5 with TRBJ2-2; 7 bases fit TRBD1. CDR1 is SGHKS, CDR2 YYEKEE, per germline (reference sequence). With 2 bases clipped from V and 2 bases from J, the junction kept 3 bases outside the gene matches. The CDR3 extends over 15 amino acids. The CDR3 DNA follows: TGTGCCAGCAGCTTCGGGACAGTAAACACCGGGGAGCTGTTTTTT. Translation gives CASSFGTVNTGELFF.

The chain uses TRBV6-1 and TRBJ2-3; no clear D gene. The CDR3 consists of 15 residues. In germline, CDR1 is MNHNS, CDR2 SASEGT. V was trimmed by 1 base and J by 0 bases, leaving 8 bases between them. The CDR3 spells CASSEGQTSTDTQYF. The CDR3 DNA reads TGTGCCAGCAGTGAAGGACAAACGAGCACAGATACGCAGTATTTT.

The chain combines TRBV6-5 with TRBJ1-2; TRBD1 matches at 9 bases. CDR3 length equals 13 residues. CDR1 and CDR2 from the germline V gene are MNHEY and SVGAGI. With V trimmed by 6 bases and J by 4 bases, 3 bases remained unmatched. CDR3 DNA sequence: TGTGCCAGCAGAGGGACAGGGTCCTATGGCTACACCTTC. It is translated as CASRGTGSYGYTF.

The V call is TRBV15, the J call TRBJ2-7, with D possibly TRBD2 on 5 matching bases. Germline values: CDR1 LNHNV, CDR2 YYDKDF (reference sequence). V lost 3 bases and J lost 3, with 12 bases in between. The CDR3 runs to 14 residues. CDR3 in amino acids: CATSREDGYYEQYF. Here the CDR3 DNA reads TGTGCCACCAGCAGGGAGGACGGCTACTACGAGCAGTACTTC.

This chain connects TRBV5-1 to TRBJ2-7, with D perhaps matching TRBD2 (6 bases). This CDR3 comprises 15 residues. CDR1 is SGHRS, CDR2 YFSETQ, per germline. The V and J ends lost 0 bases and 3 bases respectively, with 13 bases between them. The CDR3 nucleotides are TGCGCCAGCAGCTTGGACGGGAGTTTTATCTACGAGCAGTACTTC. Translation: CASSLDGSFIYEQYF.

This sequence joins TRBV6-6 and TRBJ2-1; D uncertain. Per the germline V gene, CDR1 is MNHNY and CDR2 is SVGAGI (reference sequence). V was cut by 6 bases and J by 0 bases, with 6 bases left in between. This CDR3 comprises 13 residues. CDR3 nucleotide sequence: TGTGCCAGCAGAACCGGCTCCTACAATGAGCAGTTCTTC. This codes for CASRTGSYNEQFF.

This chain uses TRBV6-5 with TRBJ2-1, with unresolved D. The germline V gene has CDR1 MNHEY and CDR2 SVGAGI. Trimming cost V 4 bases and J 2 bases, with 12 bases left between them. The CDR3 sequence is 15 residues long. DNA for the CDR3: TGTGCCAGCAGTTTGACTCCTGTACCCTACAATGAGCAGTTCTTC. Translated, it gives CASSLTPVPYNEQFF.

This rearrangement joins TRBV19 to TRBJ2-3; 7 bases line up with TRBD1. V trimming: 9 bases; J trimming: 1 base; junction bases outside the gene matches: 7. The CDR3 has 14 amino acids. Per the germline V gene, CDR1 is LNHDA and CDR2 is SQIVND (reference sequence). CDR3 DNA sequence: TGTGCCAGCGAAAACAGGGGAGGCACAGATACGCAGTATTTT. Its translation is CASENRGGTDTQYF.

This sequence joins TRBV10-3 and TRBJ1-1, with D unclear. Germline V gene sequence: CDR1 ENHRY, CDR2 SYGVKD. The CDR3 is made up of 15 amino acids. Trimming left V 3 bases short and J 4 bases short, with 15 bases between. The CDR3 sequence: CAISDPRYGSTEAFF. The CDR3 bases are TGTGCCATCAGTGACCCTCGGTATGGGAGCACTGAAGCTTTCTTT.

The rearrangement joins TRBV4-1 to TRBJ1-1; TRBD1 agrees at 8 bases. V trimming: 4 bases; J trimming: 5 bases; junction bases outside the gene matches: 12. The CDR3 is 16 amino acids. Germline V gene lookup returns CDR1 MGHRA and CDR2 YSYEKL. This CDR3 reads CASSLLETGVSTEAFF. The CDR3 DNA is TGCGCCAGCAGCCTCCTTGAGACAGGGGTTAGTACTGAAGCTTTCTTT.

The rearrangement links TRBV28 to TRBJ1-6, with a tentative D call TRBD1 (5 bases). The CDR3 totals 10 residues. Trimming cost V 9 bases and J 14 bases, with 11 bases left between them. The germline gives CDR1 MDHEN, CDR2 SYDVKM. The CDR3 sequence is CASHGGTLHF. CDR3 nucleotide sequence: TGTGCCAGTCACGGGGGGACCCTCCACTTT. The full variable domain, its missing parts supplied by reference TRBV28 and TRBJ1-6, is DVKVTQSSRYLVKRTGEKVFLECVQDMDHENMFWYRQDPGLGLRLIYFSYDVKMKEKGDIPEGYSVSREKKERFSLILESASTNQTSMYLCASHGGTLHFGNGTRLTVT.

The chain employs TRBV12-3 or TRBV12-4 and TRBJ1-2, with D possibly matching TRBD1 (5 bases). This CDR3 is built from 13 residues. Trimming shortened V by 4 bases and J by 2 bases, and 8 bases separated the two germline ends. CDR3 sequence: CASSSGSNYGYTF. The CDR3, as DNA: TGTGCCAGCAGTTCAGGGTCAAACTATGGCTACACCTTC.

The chain has TRBV7-3 and TRBJ2-3; weak D call: TRBD1 (5 bases). The CDR3 is made up of 13 amino acids. V was pared by 5 bases and J by 3 bases, with 9 bases between. Germline assignment: CDR1 SGHTA and CDR2 FQGTGA. The CDR3 DNA is TGTGCCAGCAGCCCCGCAGGGACAGATACGCAGTATTTT. Translated: CASSPAGTDTQYF.

V is TRBV7-8 and J is TRBJ1-1; D not resolved. The CDR3 has 14 amino acids. Germline CDR1 SGHVS, CDR2 FQNEAQ. Trimming cost V 3 bases and J 1 base, with 9 bases left between them. The CDR3 region is CASSFPYGNTEAFF. The CDR3 coding sequence is TGTGCCAGCAGCTTTCCTTACGGGAACACTGAAGCTTTCTTT. Filled out from reference TRBV7-8 and TRBJ1-1, the complete variable domain reads GAGVSQSPRYKVAKRGQDVALRCDPISGHVSLFWYQQALGQGPEFLTYFQNEAQLDKSGLPSDRFFAERPEGSVSTLKIQRTQQEDSAVYLCASSFPYGNTEAFFGQGTRLTVV.

As regards this clone: Additional DNA sequences in this sample encode the identical CDR3. This chain connects TRBV29-1 to TRBJ1-2, with D maybe TRBD1 (6 bases). V gave up 4 bases and J gave up 4 bases, with 7 bases separating them. Per the germline V gene, CDR1 is SQVTM and CDR2 is ANQGSEA. The CDR3 is 11 residues long. The CDR3 nucleotides are TGCAGCGTTGTGGACAGCTATGGCTACACCTTC. Its protein product is CSVVDSYGYTF.